This T cell receptor (beta chain) was sequenced for a study of blood T cell repertoires in COVID-19. Study information: Acute-phase and convalescent COVID-19 samples originated in the United States, Italy and Spain. Sources were T cells, B-cell-depleted T cells, or PBMCs; the material itself was cDNA or gDNA.

Under the authors' procedure: Amplified reference gene primers provided the basis for estimating nucleated cell counts. Assay used: immunoSEQ multiplex PCR; TCRdb lists only in-frame clones, some missing. V and J calls and clone size are as listed in that table; D and trimming were resolved from the DNA. The sample consists of hundreds of thousands of clones, 83% of them appearing once. The V and J ends lost 1 base and 5 bases respectively, with 20 bases between them. The V gene's germline CDR1 is LGHNA and CDR2 YSLEER. The CDR3 extends over 17 amino acids. The TCR comes from a woman in her fifties or sixties who had recovered from COVID-19. The V call is TRBV4-3, the J call TRBJ2-5, with D maybe TRBD2 (7 bases). The specimen was peripheral blood. CDR3 nucleotide sequence: TGCGCCAGCAGCCAAGGAATCATGAGGGGGGGCCAGGAGACCCAGTACTTC. Translation: CASSQGIMRGGQETQYF.